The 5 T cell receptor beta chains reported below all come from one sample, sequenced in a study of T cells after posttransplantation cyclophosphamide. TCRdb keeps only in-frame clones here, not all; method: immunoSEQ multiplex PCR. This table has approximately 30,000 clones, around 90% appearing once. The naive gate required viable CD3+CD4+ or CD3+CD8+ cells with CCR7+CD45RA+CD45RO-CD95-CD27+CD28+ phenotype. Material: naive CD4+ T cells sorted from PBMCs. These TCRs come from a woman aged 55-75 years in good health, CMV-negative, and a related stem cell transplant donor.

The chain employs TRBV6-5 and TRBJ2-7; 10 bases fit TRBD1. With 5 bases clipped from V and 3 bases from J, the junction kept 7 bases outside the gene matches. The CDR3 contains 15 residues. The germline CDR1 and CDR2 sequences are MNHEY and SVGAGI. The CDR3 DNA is TGTGCCAGCAGTCTCCGGGACAGGGGTAGCTACGAGCAGTACTTC. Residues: CASSLRDRGSYEQYF.

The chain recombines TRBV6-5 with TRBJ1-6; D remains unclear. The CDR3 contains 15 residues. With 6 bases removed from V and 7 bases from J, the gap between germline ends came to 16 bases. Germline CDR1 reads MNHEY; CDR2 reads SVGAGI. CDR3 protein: CASRLSILRNSPLHF. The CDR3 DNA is TGTGCCAGCAGGCTTTCGATACTACGGAATTCACCCCTCCACTTT.

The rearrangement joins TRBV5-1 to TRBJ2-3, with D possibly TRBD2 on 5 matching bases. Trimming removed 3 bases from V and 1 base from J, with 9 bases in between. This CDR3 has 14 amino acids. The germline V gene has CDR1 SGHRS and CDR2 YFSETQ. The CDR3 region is CASSSEDRTDTQYF. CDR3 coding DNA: TGCGCCAGCAGCTCGGAGGACCGCACAGATACGCAGTATTTT.

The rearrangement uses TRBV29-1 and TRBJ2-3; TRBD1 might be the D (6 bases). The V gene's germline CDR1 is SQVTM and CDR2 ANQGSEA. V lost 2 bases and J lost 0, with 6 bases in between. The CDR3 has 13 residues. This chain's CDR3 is CSVETGSTDTQYF. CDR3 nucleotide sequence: TGCAGCGTTGAAACAGGGAGCACAGATACGCAGTATTTT.

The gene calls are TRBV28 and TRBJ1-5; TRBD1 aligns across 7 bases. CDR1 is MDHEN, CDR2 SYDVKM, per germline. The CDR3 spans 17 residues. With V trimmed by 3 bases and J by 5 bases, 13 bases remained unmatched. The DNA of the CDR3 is TGTGCCAGCAGTTTGGTAGGGGGCGCGATGTCCTATCAGCCCCAGCATTTT. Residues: CASSLVGGAMSYQPQHF.